These 4 T cell receptor beta chains were sequenced from one sample in a study of shared T cell receptors in the human thymus. The data were produced by immunoSEQ multiplex PCR, yet TCRdb's version contains in-frame clones alone and is incomplete. The sample consists of 600,000 or so clones, around 87% of them appearing once. These data were likewise used in another study, on human thymus T cells.

Sequencing was carried out using thymocytes. The receptor set was obtained from a boy younger than two with a congenital heart defect.

The rearrangement uses TRBV5-3 and TRBJ2-5; 7 positions match TRBD2. TRBV5-3 carries the ORF label, with uncertain function. The CDR3 spans 11 residues. Trimming removed 3 bases from V and 7 bases from J; junction bases left unmatched: 0. The CDR3 sequence is CARSWGGTQYF. The CDR3 DNA sequence: TGTGCCAGAAGCTGGGGGGGGACCCAGTACTTC.

The chain employs TRBV30 and TRBJ1-2; perhaps TRBD1 as D (6 bases). This CDR3 contains 16 residues. V dropped 2 bases and J dropped 6 bases, with 22 bases sitting between them. Germline assignment: CDR1 GTSNPN and CDR2 SVGIG (reference sequence). This CDR3 reads CAWSRGGGGDIDGYTF. CDR3 bases: TGTGCCTGGAGTCGAGGTGGCGGGGGCGATATCGATGGCTACACCTTC.

The genes are TRBV5-1 and TRBJ1-1; 7 bases align to TRBD1. Germline V gene lookup returns CDR1 SGHRS and CDR2 YFSETQ. V shed 0 bases and J 2 bases; nucleotides not matched to a gene: 16. The CDR3 extends over 19 amino acids. CDR3 protein: CASSLATGEEILGNTEAFF. The CDR3 nucleotides read TGCGCCAGCAGCTTGGCAACAGGGGAGGAGATTTTGGGAAACACTGAAGCTTTCTTT. The whole variable domain, filled in from reference TRBV5-1 and TRBJ1-1, reads KAGVTQTPRYLIKTRGQQVTLSCSPISGHRSVSWYQQTPGQGLQFLFEYFSETQRNKGNFPGRFSGRQFSNSRSEMNVSTLELGDSALYLCASSLATGEEILGNTEAFFGQGTRLTVV.

This clone was observed a single time. The gene calls are TRBV7-2 and TRBJ2-5, with TRBD2 as a possible D gene (6 bases). Germline V gene data show CDR1 as SGHTA and CDR2 as FQGNSA. This CDR3 region has 10 residues. Trimming pared 7 bases from V and 10 bases from J, leaving 10 bases between. The CDR3 loop reads CASNPGGQYF. The CDR3 bases are TGTGCCAGCAACCCCGGGGGCCAGTACTTC.